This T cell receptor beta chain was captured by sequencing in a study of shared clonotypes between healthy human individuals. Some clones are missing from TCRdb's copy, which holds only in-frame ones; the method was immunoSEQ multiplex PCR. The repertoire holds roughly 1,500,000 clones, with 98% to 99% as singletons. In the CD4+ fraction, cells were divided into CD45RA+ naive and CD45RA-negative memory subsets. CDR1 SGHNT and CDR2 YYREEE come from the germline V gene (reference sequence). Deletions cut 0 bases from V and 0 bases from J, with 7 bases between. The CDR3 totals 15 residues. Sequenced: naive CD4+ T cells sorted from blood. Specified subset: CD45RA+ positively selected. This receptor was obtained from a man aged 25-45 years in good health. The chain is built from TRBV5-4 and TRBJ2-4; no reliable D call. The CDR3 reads CASSLGWGAKNIQYF. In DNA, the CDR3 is TGTGCCAGCAGCTTGGGTTGGGGAGCCAAAAACATTCAGTACTTC.